The sequence of this T cell receptor beta chain was determined in a study of cytomegalovirus exposure and HLA in healthy donors. Study-level information: A subsequent analysis stated that the approximately 120 validation repertoires were run on the same platform as the roughly 670 first-cohort repertoires.

The CDR3 totals 16 residues. The V end lost 0 bases, the J end lost 5 bases, and 17 bases lay between the germline ends. Germline lookup yields CDR1 SGDLS and CDR2 YYNGEE. Generated by immunoSEQ multiplex PCR, the TCRdb table keeps only in-frame clones and is missing some. The top ten hold about 2.8% of the sample, which has about 140,000 clones, roughly 90% seen once. V is TRBV9 and J is TRBJ1-2; no reliable D call. The material sequenced was PBMCs. The receptor comes from a man younger than 30 in good health and CMV-seronegative. The CDR3 DNA follows: TGTGCCAGCAGCGTAGAATCTGGGGAGCCGGATTATGGCTACACCTTC. Protein product: CASSVESGEPDYGYTF.